This paragraph covers one T cell receptor (beta chain) sequence. These data come from a study of T cells expressing NK-cell markers. TCRdb reanalyzed the 5' RACE reads, giving one entry per CDR3 protein sequence and no DNA. This table holds about 440,000 distinct CDR3 sequences. Germline V gene sequence: CDR1 SQVTM, CDR2 ANQGSEA. The CDR3 has 13 residues. This clonotype was sampled from a woman between 18 and 70 years old in good health. Sample: blood T cells: a sorted CD56 or NKG2C T cell subset, CD4+ or CD8+ T cells, or bulk PBMC T cells (not recorded which). This chain connects TRBV29-1 to TRBJ1-1. This CDR3 is CSVEDTGNTEAFF.